This note documents a single TCR beta chain sequence. Antigen specificity is unknown. Only in-frame clones appear in the TCRdb table, and some are missing; sequencing was by immunoSEQ multiplex PCR. The table has some 2,500,000 clones, approximately 93% seen once. The sample belongs to a study of shared clonotypes between healthy human individuals. Study-wide findings and caveats: In general, naive subsets displayed greater estimated richness than memory subsets did. Clonotype sharing across donors was expected to vary with sequencing depth.

V lost 0 bases to trimming and J lost 10 bases, with 10 bases between them. CDR1 and CDR2 (germline): SQVTM, ANQGSEA. The CDR3 length is 12 residues. The receptor's source is a man younger than 35 in good health. Some clones in this sample may be carry-over from other donors' samples. This rearrangement joins TRBV29-1 to TRBJ1-3; tentative D call: TRBD1 (5 bases). The specimen sequenced was naive CD4+ T cells from PBMCs. The subset here: CD45RA+ positively selected. The CDR3 protein is CSVEDQGGTIYF. Here the CDR3 DNA reads TGCAGCGTTGAAGATCAGGGAGGTACCATATATTTT.